The 22 T cell receptor beta chains given below trace back to one sample, sequenced in a study of monozygotic twins with inflammatory bowel disease. TCRdb reprocessed the 5' RACE reads; each CDR3 protein has one entry and no DNA is given. The sample has some 99,000 distinct CDR3 sequences, and its top ten clones hold roughly 12%. The sample was blood. The source is a human donor with ulcerative colitis or Crohn's disease, or a healthy co-twin of an affected twin (not recorded which).

The chain has TRBV7-2 and TRBJ2-3; lacking DNA, the TRBD2 call made by TCRdb goes unchecked. This CDR3 has 15 amino acids. The germline CDR1 and CDR2 sequences are SGHTA and FQGNSA. The CDR3 sequence: CASSFLAGDTDTQYF.

The genes are TRBV24-1 and TRBJ1-4; TCRdb outputs TRBD1, but without DNA this stays unchecked. Germline V CDR1 and CDR2: KGHDR, SFDVKD. CDR3 length equals 14 residues. CDR3 in amino acids: CATSMSAGNEKLFF.

The chain recombines TRBV11-2 with TRBJ2-7; absent DNA, TCRdb's TRBD1 call cannot be checked. The CDR3 has 16 residues. Germline V gives CDR1 SGHAT, CDR2 FQNNGV. The CDR3 here is CASSAGTGWSLGEQYF.

V gene TRBV7-8 combines with J gene TRBJ1-6; the D call from TCRdb, TRBD1, cannot be confirmed without DNA. Germline values: CDR1 SGHVS, CDR2 FQNEAQ. This CDR3 comprises 18 residues. CDR3: CASSAAGVPSSYNSPLHF.

The J gene is TRBJ1-6, the V gene TRBV12-3 or TRBV12-4; the D gene TCRdb calls, TRBD1, cannot be checked with no DNA. CDR3 size: 15 residues. This CDR3 reads CASRLRTGGDSPLHF.

This rearrangement joins TRBV12-3 or TRBV12-4 to TRBJ1-6. The CDR3 is 13 amino acids. CDR3 loop: CASSFRGDSPLHF.

This chain links TRBV5-1 with TRBJ2-1; absent DNA, TCRdb's TRBD2 call cannot be checked. Germline-derived CDR1 and CDR2 are SGHRS and YFSETQ. The CDR3 runs 13 residues. The CDR3 loop reads CASSLSGLDEQFF. Using reference TRBV5-1 and TRBJ2-1 for the parts outside the CDR3, the full variable domain is KAGVTQTPRYLIKTRGQQVTLSCSPISGHRSVSWYQQTPGQGLQFLFEYFSETQRNKGNFPGRFSGRQFSNSRSEMNVSTLELGDSALYLCASSLSGLDEQFFGPGTRLTVL.

The chain carries TRBV5-1 and TRBJ2-2. Germline loops: CDR1 SGHRS, CDR2 YFSETQ. This CDR3 has 14 amino acids. The CDR3 sequence is CASSHGANTGELFF. The full variable domain, completed using reference TRBV5-1 and TRBJ2-2, is KAGVTQTPRYLIKTRGQQVTLSCSPISGHRSVSWYQQTPGQGLQFLFEYFSETQRNKGNFPGRFSGRQFSNSRSEMNVSTLELGDSALYLCASSHGANTGELFFGEGSRLTVL.

This chain links TRBV20-1 with TRBJ1-2; TCRdb names TRBD1, which stays unverified in the absence of DNA. In germline, CDR1 is DFQATT, CDR2 SNEGSKA (reference sequence). The CDR3 has 13 residues. CDR3 in amino acids: CSAESGTDYGYTF.

V is TRBV7-2 and J is TRBJ1-2. Germline V lookup: CDR1 SGHTA, CDR2 FQGNSA. This CDR3 comprises 15 residues. CDR3 sequence reads: CASIQLGAAYYGYTF.

The chain recombines TRBV7-9 with TRBJ1-6; no DNA is available, so the TRBD1 call from TCRdb remains unchecked. Germline V gene lookup returns CDR1 SEHNR and CDR2 FQNEAQ (reference sequence). The CDR3 extends over 14 amino acids. The CDR3 loop is CASSLNNRESPLHF.

The chain couples TRBV7-8 to TRBJ2-5; TCRdb's assignment of TRBD2 cannot be checked, as there is no DNA. Germline values: CDR1 SGHVS, CDR2 FQNEAQ. CDR3 size: 13 residues. The CDR3: CASSSLAEETQYF.

V gene TRBV15 combines with J gene TRBJ1-2; TCRdb designates TRBD1, a call that cannot be tested without DNA. This CDR3 region has 14 residues. Germline V CDR1 and CDR2: LNHNV, YYDKDF (reference sequence). Here the CDR3 reads CATSRDRRGAGYTF.

The chain joins TRBV3-1 to TRBJ2-5. Germline V gives CDR1 LGHDT, CDR2 YNNKEL (reference sequence). This CDR3 has 13 amino acids. The CDR3 protein is CASSQELAKTQYF.

The chain is built from TRBV18 and TRBJ1-2. The germline V gene has CDR1 KGHSH and CDR2 LQKENI. The length of the CDR3 is 14 residues. CDR3 residues: CASSPSQTPYGYTF.

The chain couples TRBV5-1 to TRBJ2-7. Germline assignment: CDR1 SGHRS and CDR2 YFSETQ. This CDR3 comprises 13 residues. This CDR3 is CASSLATTGEQYF. Supplemented by reference TRBV5-1 and TRBJ2-7, the full variable domain reads KAGVTQTPRYLIKTRGQQVTLSCSPISGHRSVSWYQQTPGQGLQFLFEYFSETQRNKGNFPGRFSGRQFSNSRSEMNVSTLELGDSALYLCASSLATTGEQYFGPGTRLTVT.

The rearrangement links TRBV28 to TRBJ2-7; no DNA is available, so the TRBD1 call from TCRdb remains unchecked. The CDR3 has 14 residues. Germline-derived CDR1 and CDR2 are MDHEN and SYDVKM. The CDR3: CASSGGTGVYEQYF.

V is TRBV3-1 and J is TRBJ2-1. The CDR3 is made up of 13 amino acids. CDR1 is LGHDT and CDR2 is YNNKEL in the germline V gene (reference sequence). CDR3 sequence reads: CASSQPSYNEQFF.

The chain employs TRBV10-3 and TRBJ2-2; TCRdb picks TRBD1, but there is no DNA to check that call. The germline V gene has CDR1 ENHRY and CDR2 SYGVKD. The CDR3 is 17 residues long. CDR3: CAISEKASTGNTGELFF.

This chain uses TRBV9 with TRBJ2-3; absent DNA, TCRdb's TRBD1 call cannot be checked. This CDR3 is built from 15 residues. The V gene's germline CDR1 is SGDLS and CDR2 YYNGEE. The CDR3 reads CASSDGTGPTDTQYF.

The rearrangement joins TRBV15 to TRBJ1-6; checking the TCRdb D call of TRBD1 is not possible without DNA. Germline V gene data show CDR1 as LNHNV and CDR2 as YYDKDF (reference sequence). The CDR3 runs to 12 residues. The CDR3 reads CATSRPGGPKHF.

The chain links TRBV15 to TRBJ2-7; TCRdb indicates TRBD1, and absent DNA this call remains unverified. Germline lookup yields CDR1 LNHNV and CDR2 YYDKDF (reference sequence). The CDR3 has 14 amino acids. This CDR3 is CATAPGGEFYEQYF.